The TCR beta chain described here comes from a study of cytomegalovirus exposure and HLA in healthy donors (TCRdb year 2017). In the study overall: An earlier analysis of roughly 570 of the donors reported approximately 280 Gb of sequence data and 117 million unique TCR beta sequences obtained from about 179 million T cells. Roughly 5 DR-DQ haplotypes were handled as single units for association and clustering, since linkage in the cohort was strong. A later genetic analysis used genome-wide SNP genotypes for about three fifths of the 666 donors, treating that subset as a discovery cohort. Alongside the repertoire data, information on donor age, sex, ethnicity and CMV serostatus was compiled. Both class I and class II loci were covered by HLA typing, at four-digit resolution. In the later analysis, no new phenotypic data were used to find candidate immune exposures; instead, reliance was placed on TCR beta sequences and their occurrence across donors. To decide whether each TCR beta V gene segment behaved as functional or pseudogenic, an earlier analysis of 587 of the donors relied on high-throughput TCR beta sequencing. Typing coverage differed by locus: A, B, C, DRB1 and DQB1 were typed in about 620-630 donors, DQA1 in 500 to 550, DPA1 in approximately 610, and DPB1 in 450 to 490. The study used immunosequencing to profile the T cell repertoires of 666 subjects and linked those repertoires to cytomegalovirus serostatus. Among 398 genotyped donors of the cohort, an average of around 250,000 unique TCR beta nucleotide sequences was sequenced per donor, of which 15% to 20% were non-productive. The study aimed to test whether cataloging public T cell receptors could reveal signatures of past pathogen exposure. Of the roughly 390 genotyped donors, approximately 81% were placed in the genetic ancestry cluster associated with self-reported Caucasian donors. A later analysis re-examined previously published TCR beta repertoires from just over 650 donors and added high-resolution HLA genotyping to investigate patterns of TCR occurrence. Besides the first cohort of under 700 subjects, a separate validation cohort made up of 120 or so different subjects was used. Around 330 gigabases of sequencing data and roughly 81 million unique TCR sequences made up an early release that covered several hundred HLA-typed donors. Every discovery cohort repertoire had been produced on one sequencing platform. To predict cytomegalovirus infection status, the study combined high-throughput TCR immunosequencing, statistical association of individual TCRs with disease status, and machine learning. The research as a whole found: At a false discovery rate of 0.05, a later analysis linked 15,000 to 20,000 TCR beta sequences to specific HLA alleles. A cluster of highly shared sequence variants was judged likely to be a technical artifact of the sequencing pipeline. An association between a missense DCLRE1C variant and V-gene and J-gene trimming of TCR beta chains was found in a later genetic analysis and replicated in an independent cohort. Because counts were too low, seventeen rarely observed V segments, including chromosome 9 orphons, were excluded from the earlier analysis of several hundred of the donors. In a later genetic analysis, fewer N-insertions in productive TCRs were reported among donors in an Asian-associated ancestry cluster than the approximately 670-donor mean. In a later analysis, most CMV-associated TCR beta chains were found to appear HLA-restricted, with HLA associations seemingly driven largely by CMV exposure. A later analysis reported that several top co-occurrence clusters appeared linked to parvovirus B19, influenza, CMV and Epstein-Barr virus. Compared with equally common non-associated chains, HLA-associated TCR beta chains in a later analysis were more clonally expanded and had lower generation probabilities. When HLA alleles, especially DR and DQ, strongly co-occurred, attributing TCR associations to individual alleles was difficult. The presence/absence analyses assumed that sequencing depth was roughly uniform across donors, and that assumption may not be true. The classifier was reported to diagnose cytomegalovirus status with high specificity and sensitivity in both the original cohort and the validation cohort. In vitro tests confirmed that a few of the cytomegalovirus-associated TCR beta chains recognize cytomegalovirus antigens. The cohort was sequenced for TCR beta chains only, and without alpha or paired-chain data the features that could be detected were limited. A further reported finding was that TCR beta sequences accurately predicted the HLA-A and HLA-B alleles for most subjects in the first cohort. The only immune exposure information available for the cohort was CMV serostatus. The authors suggested that the approach could potentially be extended to other disease states and immunological phenotypes. Most TCR sequences were seen in very few donors, while some public TCRs were found in many individuals. In an earlier analysis of 587 of the donors, most TCR beta V segments appeared in productive rearrangements about 90% or about 30% of the time, broadly matching IMGT annotations. In a later analysis, TCR association rates were found to vary across HLA loci, with the most associated TCRs seen for DRB1 alleles and the fewest for HLA-C alleles. Because some donors lacked HLA typing at each locus, the association tests relied only on the typed subset. Correlated functional status among segregating V segments might be attributable to linkage disequilibrium, but an unknown experimental factor could not be ruled out. Some IMGT-functional V segments, including TRBV6-2 and TRBV6-3, could not be distinguished by the 87-base-pair reads and were therefore excluded. The study gave a list of around 170 TCR beta chains associated with cytomegalovirus.

The library was produced with the immunoSEQ multiplex PCR assay. The multiplex PCR relied on a mix of 60 forward primers for TCR Vbeta segments and 13 reverse primers for TCR Jbeta segments. The CDR3 region of rearranged TCR beta genes was amplified from genomic DNA by a multiplex PCR assay. The Illumina HiSeq System was used to sequence the amplified TCR beta libraries as 87-base-pair reads. The source study handled its data this way. A later analysis tallied 80 million to 95 million unique TCR beta chains across the 600 to 700 repertoires, and approximately 11 million of those chains were shared by two or more donors. A nearest-neighbor algorithm error-corrected the raw reads and collapsed the reads into unique sequences, merging closely related sequences to remove PCR and sequencing errors. Alignment of CDR3 sequences to IMGT reference sequences was used to assign V, D and J gene segments. For a sequence to be retained, at least a six-nucleotide match to both a V gene segment and a J gene segment was required. Rearrangements were called productive when the CDR3 lacked stop codons and stayed in frame with V and J; all others were non-productive. Following IMGT convention, CDR3 was defined as the stretch from the second conserved V-encoded cysteine to the conserved J-encoded phenylalanine. Sequences without an unambiguous match to a single V gene segment were excluded from the earlier analysis of a few hundred of the donors. In an earlier analysis of several hundred of the donors, a V segment was called functional when productive rearrangements were above 56.7%, and segregating when the standard deviation between donors exceeded 5%. A statistical classification framework was built for diagnosing cytomegalovirus status from the catalog of TCR beta chain sequences. A later analysis assigned V and J genes by comparing TCR nucleotide sequences with IMGT/GENE-DB human TR gene sequences. Using the TCRdist pipeline, a later analysis assigned CDR3 sequences along with most-parsimonious VDJ recombination scenarios. In a later analysis, each TCR beta chain was defined by its CDR3 amino acid sequence together with its V-gene family, and reads without a unique V-gene family were excluded. As a way to deal with suspected cross-contamination and a sequencing artifact, a later analysis dropped more than 500 nucleotide sequences that were highly shared and had low generation probability. In a later analysis, a clonal expansion index for each public chain was calculated from normalized within-repertoire ranks of inferred template counts. In a later analysis, generation probabilities were computed with a VDJ recombination model fitted to out-of-frame rearrangements, and the resulting probabilities were checked against IGoR. A later analysis scored TCR-TCR, TCR-HLA and TCR-CMV co-occurrence with hypergeometric tests, applying a repertoire-size bias correction to TCR pairs. False discovery rates were estimated in a later analysis by permuting HLA or CMV assignments 20 times. In a later analysis, co-occurring TCRs were grouped with DBSCAN, and TCRdist sequence similarity was added when clustering was performed within HLA-allele-positive subsets. For co-occurrence clustering, repertoires with fewer than 30,000 or more than 120,000 public chains were excluded, along with four to six repertoires with anomalous nucleotide sharing. TCRdb obtained this table from immuneACCESS and retained in-frame rearrangements with V and J assigned. These tables miss some clones; where compared with another copy, unresolved V genes account for less than half of the shortfall, and the remainder is unexplained. That table is the source of V, J and clone size, and D and trimming were worked out from the DNA. Present in this sample are 150,000 to 200,000 clones, about three quarters of which were seen just once. The ten largest account for around 1.3% of the sample.

The cohort comprised hundreds of healthy bone marrow donors. At the time of sampling, every cohort member was nominally healthy, though immune exposures that went unrecorded were likely present. The donor was CMV seronegative and was included in the group of several hundred seronegative cohort members. A peripheral blood sample was collected from each donor, and TCR beta sequencing was performed on peripheral blood mononuclear cells. The Qiagen DNeasy Blood Extraction Kit was used to extract genomic DNA from the blood cell samples. V is reduced by 4 bases and J by 4 bases, leaving a spacing of 13 bases between them. From a lookup of the germline V gene (reference sequence), CDR1 and CDR2 are MNHEY and SMNVEV. The CDR3 measures 14 amino acids from cysteine to phenylalanine. Of all the DNA, just the CDR3 is kept, 42 bases in frame from base 1. Concerning this clone itself: Its cognate antigen has yet to be identified. The sample holds no much larger clone one base away, and base qualities are not on file.

The V and J genes are TRBV27 and TRBJ1-2; a weak D assignment points to TRBD1 (6 bases agree). Sequencing was performed on PBMCs. The sequence came from a woman aged 25 to 45 in good health and CMV-seronegative. CDR3 protein: CASSSGEEGYGYTF. Read as DNA, the sequence is TGTGCCAGCAGTTCAGGGGAAGAGGGCTATGGCTACACCTTC.